The 28 T cell receptor beta chains listed next were all sequenced from one sample in a study of T cell repertoires in cytomegalovirus infection. MiXCR, applied by TCRdb to the reads, yields one record per CDR3 protein. The data show about a million distinct CDR3 sequences, with approximately 32% seen just once and over 10% held by the top ten. No antigen has been assigned to these receptors. Source: cultured CD8+ T cells from PBMCs, taken from culture after CMV antigen stimulation. All receptors come from a human donor in good health (CMV status not recorded). Some clones in this sample may be carry-over from other donors' samples.

In this sample, this clonotype turned up a few times. The CDR3 DNA is TGCGCCAGCAGCCCGCGGGGGGCAAGCACTGAAGCTTTCTTT. Residues: CASSPRGASTEAFF. The V and J genes are TRBV5-1 and TRBJ1-1; a weak D match, TRBD1 (6 bases). From germline, CDR1 is SGHRS and CDR2 YFSETQ. The germline V and J ends were trimmed by 4 bases and 4 bases, with 14 bases remaining between them. The CDR3 has 14 amino acids.

This clonotype was found many times. The rearrangement links TRBV7-6 to TRBJ2-7, with D possibly being TRBD2 (5 bases). This CDR3 is built from 13 residues. The germline CDR1 and CDR2 sequences are SGHVS and FNYEAQ. CDR3 DNA: TGTGCCAGCAGTTTAGCGAGCTCCTACGAGCAGTACGTC. Translating gives CASSLASSYEQYV.

This clonotype was observed a few times. This rearrangement joins TRBV10-3 to TRBJ1-1, with D perhaps matching TRBD1 (5 bases). Trimming stripped 6 bases from V and 0 bases from J, with 11 bases between. Looked up from germline, CDR1 is ENHRY and CDR2 is SYGVKD. The CDR3 spans 14 residues. This CDR3 is CAIRDGALNTEAFF. Written as DNA, the CDR3 is TGTGCCATCAGAGACGGGGCGTTGAACACTGAAGCTTTCTTT.

In this sample, this clonotype turned up a few times. The rearrangement uses TRBV12-3 or TRBV12-4 and TRBJ1-5; weak D call: TRBD1 (5 bases). The length of the CDR3 is 14 residues. The V end lost 6 bases, the J end lost 3 bases, and 12 bases lay between the germline ends. CDR3 loop: CASRTVNDNQPQHF. The CDR3 DNA reads as TGTGCCAGCAGGACAGTCAACGACAATCAGCCCCAGCATTTT.

This chain links TRBV25-1 with TRBJ1-5; D unclear. Germline-derived CDR1 and CDR2 are MGHDK and SYGVNS. This CDR3 contains 17 residues. Between the trimmed V and J ends, which lost 7 bases and 0 bases, there was a span of 19 bases. CDR3 DNA: TGTGCCAGCACCAACCCTCAAGGCGGAAATAGCAATCAGCCCCAGCATTTT. It encodes CASTNPQGGNSNQPQHF. Together with reference TRBV25-1 and TRBJ1-5, the CDR3 gives the full variable domain: EADIYQTPRYLVIGTGKKITLECSQTMGHDKMYWYQQDPGMELHLIHYSYGVNSTEKGDLSSESTVSRIRTEHFPLTLESARPSHTSQYLCASTNPQGGNSNQPQHFGDGTRLSIL.

The chain is built from TRBV12-3 or TRBV12-4 and TRBJ2-2; unclear D gene. The CDR3 totals 17 residues. V lost 1 base to trimming and J lost 0 bases, with 12 bases between them. Here the CDR3 DNA reads TGTGCCAGCAGTTTAGAAGAGGTGGTCTCGAACACCGGGGAGCTGTTTTTT. Its protein product is CASSLEEVVSNTGELFF.

J is TRBJ1-4 and V is TRBV6-1; maybe TRBD1 (6 bases). The germline V gene has CDR1 MNHNS and CDR2 SASEGT. The CDR3 totals 15 residues. V shed 5 bases and J shed 0 bases, with 10 bases lying between them. This CDR3 reads CASSSGGSTNEKLFF. The DNA of the CDR3 is TGTGCCAGCAGTAGCGGGGGCTCAACTAATGAAAAACTGTTTTTT.

This chain uses TRBV5-1 with TRBJ2-7, with TRBD1 as a possible D gene (5 bases). V dropped 6 bases and J dropped 7 bases, with 20 bases sitting between them. The CDR3 is made up of 14 amino acids. Germline V gene sequence: CDR1 SGHRS, CDR2 YFSETQ. The CDR3 loop reads CASKLPGRAEEQYF. Written as DNA, the CDR3 is TGCGCCAGCAAGTTACCAGGGCGAGCAGAAGAGCAGTACTTC.

This clonotype occurred many times. The chain combines TRBV6-1 with TRBJ2-2; TRBD1 aligns across 8 bases. V gave up 4 bases and J gave up 7 bases; unmatched junction bases: 5. The CDR3 loop spans 14 amino acids. In germline, CDR1 is MNHNS, CDR2 SASEGT. The CDR3 region has the DNA TGTGCCAGCAGTGTGTCAGGGGGCGGCGGGGAGCTGTTTTTT. The encoded protein is CASSVSGGGGELFF.

This clonotype was detected ten times or more. The chain has TRBV5-6 and TRBJ2-7, with 7 nucleotides matching TRBD1. Germline V gene sequence: CDR1 SGHDT, CDR2 YYEEEE. Losses at the gene ends were 5 bases for V and 6 bases for J; bases not matched to a gene: 5. The CDR3 is 12 residues long. CDR3 sequence (DNA): TGTGCCAGCAGTCGAACAGGGGCCGAGCAGTACTTC. Translating it yields CASSRTGAEQYF.

The chain combines TRBV29-1 with TRBJ2-1, with TRBD1 identical over 9 bases. The CDR3 spans 11 residues. CDR1 and CDR2 from the germline V gene are SQVTM and ANQGSEA. Trimming cost V 5 bases and J 9 bases; bases outside gene matches: 2. The CDR3 loop is CSVNRGLEQFF. The CDR3 nucleotides read TGCAGCGTTAACAGGGGGCTTGAGCAGTTCTTC.

With respect to this clonotype: One end of the junction does not line up with germline, which may come from a read error. The rearrangement joins TRBV6-5 to TRBJ2-2; D could derive from TRBD1 or TRBD2 (5 bases each). The CDR3 length is 14 residues. CDR1 is MNHEY, CDR2 SVGAGI, per germline. The CDR3: CASSNRQGTGVLFF. CDR3 sequence (DNA): TGTGCCAGCAGTAATCGGCAGGGCACCGGGGTGCTGTTTTTT.

The V call is TRBV24-1, the J call TRBJ2-1; a possible D gene is TRBD1 (6 bases). The CDR3 spans 13 residues. Germline CDR1 KGHDR, CDR2 SFDVKD. With 3 bases removed from V and 7 bases from J, the gap between germline ends came to 9 bases. The CDR3 bases are TGTGCCACCAGTGATCGGACAGAGAATGAGCAGTTCTTC. The encoded protein is CATSDRTENEQFF.

This clonotype has just a few counts. Germline is not matched at one junction end, which may reflect a read error. The gene calls are TRBV27 and TRBJ2-3; 8 bases align to TRBD1. The CDR3 sequence is 12 residues long. CDR1 is MNHEY, CDR2 SMNVEV, per germline (reference sequence). The CDR3 sequence is CASSQSGGPRVF. Written as DNA, the CDR3 is TGTGCCAGCAGTCAATCAGGGGGCCCGAGGGTATTT.

The chain combines TRBV4-3 with TRBJ2-3; D not resolved. V was cut by 0 bases and J by 6 bases, with 10 bases left in between. The CDR3 extends over 14 amino acids. Germline CDR1 LGHNA, CDR2 YSLEER. DNA of the CDR3: TGCGCCAGCAGCCAAGACCCTTCCGGGGATACGCAGTATTTT. Protein sequence: CASSQDPSGDTQYF.

This clonotype has ten or more counts. The chain carries TRBV7-9 and TRBJ2-3; TRBD2 aligns across 8 bases. Looked up from germline, CDR1 is SEHNR and CDR2 is FQNEAQ (reference sequence). V lost 6 bases and J lost 8; bases outside the gene matches: 13. The CDR3 is 15 amino acids. This CDR3 reads CASSAGEAGGTTQYF. CDR3 nucleotides: TGTGCCAGCAGTGCCGGGGAGGCGGGGGGCACTACGCAGTATTTT.

The chain carries TRBV2 and TRBJ2-1; tentative D call: TRBD1 (6 bases). Germline values: CDR1 SNHLY, CDR2 FYNNEI. Trimming removed 5 bases from V and 10 bases from J, with 18 bases in between. This CDR3 region has 14 residues. CDR3 DNA sequence: TGTGCCAGCAGTAAGCGGACAGCCGGGAAAGAGCAGTTCTTC. Translation gives CASSKRTAGKEQFF.

This clonotype was seen only a few times. The chain uses TRBV6-5 and TRBJ1-2; 7 bases map to TRBD1. V gave up 6 bases and J gave up 2 bases; unmatched junction bases: 9. Germline V gene data show CDR1 as MNHEY and CDR2 as SVGAGI. This CDR3 is 15 amino acids long. CDR3 protein: CASSHPQGVNYGYTF. The CDR3 region has the DNA TGTGCCAGCAGCCACCCCCAGGGGGTGAACTATGGCTACACCTTC.

This clonotype showed up many times. The chain joins TRBV12-3 or TRBV12-4 to TRBJ2-3; no clear D. The CDR3 extends over 12 amino acids. Deletions cut 6 bases from V and 0 bases from J, with 4 bases between. CDR3 residues: CASSLSTDTQYF. The CDR3, as DNA: TGTGCCAGCAGCTTAAGCACAGATACGCAGTATTTT.

J is TRBJ2-1 and V is TRBV6-4; D is ambiguous. The germline V gene encodes CDR1 MRHNA and CDR2 SNTAGT. The V gene lost 2 bases and the J gene lost 0 bases, with 8 bases spanning the gap. CDR3 size: 15 residues. CDR3 in DNA: TGTGCCAGCAGTGACGGGCGAAACTCCTACAATGAGCAGTTCTTC. Translation: CASSDGRNSYNEQFF.

This clonotype was seen only a few times. The V call is TRBV4-1, the J call TRBJ2-3; D uncertain. V lost 0 bases, J lost 1 base, and 14 bases lay in between. The CDR3 is 17 amino acids. Germline V CDR1 and CDR2: MGHRA, YSYEKL. CDR3: CASSQDFPSQGTDTQYF. The CDR3 DNA sequence: TGCGCCAGCAGCCAAGATTTCCCTTCCCAAGGCACAGATACGCAGTATTTT.

In regard to this clonotype: The junction differs from germline at one of its ends, possibly a read error. The chain recombines TRBV7-7 with TRBJ2-1; 9 nucleotides line up with TRBD1. This CDR3 spans 16 amino acids. Germline-derived CDR1 and CDR2 are SSHAT and FNYEAQ (reference sequence). CDR3 bases: TGTGCTAGCAGCCCAAGGGACAGGGTATCTTACAATGAGCAGTTCTTC. Its translation is CASSPRDRVSYNEQFF.

This clonotype was counted ten times or more. The chain links TRBV19 to TRBJ2-7; D unclear. Germline V CDR1 and CDR2: LNHDA, SQIVND (reference sequence). This CDR3 contains 15 residues. The V end was cut by 3 bases, the J end by 3 bases, with 15 bases between. CDR3: CASSIRAAGFYEQYV. The CDR3 DNA reads TGTGCCAGTAGTATTAGGGCCGCTGGGTTCTACGAGCAGTACGTC.

This chain uses TRBV5-8 with TRBJ2-3; the match to TRBD1 covers 10 bases. The V gene end was trimmed by 3 bases and the J gene end by 2 bases; junction bases not matched to a gene: 6. The CDR3 is 16 amino acids. Germline CDR1 is SGHTS and CDR2 is YDEGEE. The CDR3 nucleotides are TGTGCCAGCAGCTCCACCGGGACAGGGGCCACAGATACGCAGTATTTT. Its protein is CASSSTGTGATDTQYF.

This clonotype was detected only a few times. The chain has TRBV27 and TRBJ2-2; 7 bases are shared with TRBD2. CDR1 is MNHEY, CDR2 SMNVEV, per germline (reference sequence). The CDR3 has 17 residues. V gave up 4 bases and J gave up 4 bases; unmatched junction bases: 12. The CDR3 DNA is TGTGCCAGCAGTTCCCCTTGGGGGGGAGAGATCACCGGGGAGCTGTTTTTT. Protein: CASSSPWGGEITGELFF.

V is TRBV12-5 and J is TRBJ2-4, with 7 bases fitting TRBD2. V was clipped by 7 bases and J by 6 bases; unmatched bases: 9. The CDR3 covers 14 residues. Germline V CDR1 and CDR2: LGHNT, FRNRAP. The CDR3 region has the DNA TGTGCTAGTGCCTTGGGGGGGGAGCCAAACATTCAGTACTTC. It encodes CASALGGEPNIQYF.

The V gene is TRBV2, the J gene TRBJ2-5; D not resolved. The germline V gene has CDR1 SNHLY and CDR2 FYNNEI. The V end was cut by 8 bases, the J end by 1 base, with 11 bases between. The CDR3 has 13 amino acids. CDR3 DNA sequence: TGTGCCAGCCCCCGACGGCCCCAAGAGACCCAGTACTTC. Translating it yields CASPRRPQETQYF.

About this clonotype: With a much larger clone just one base away, this may be a read error. The chain has TRBV11-2 and TRBJ2-1; 10 bases are shared with TRBD2. The germline V gene encodes CDR1 SGHAT and CDR2 FQNNGV. The CDR3 sequence is 16 residues long. CDR3 amino acids: CTSSHPRAGGPNEQFF. CDR3 DNA sequence: TGTACCAGCAGCCATCCTCGAGCGGGGGGGCCCAATGAGCAGTTCTTC.